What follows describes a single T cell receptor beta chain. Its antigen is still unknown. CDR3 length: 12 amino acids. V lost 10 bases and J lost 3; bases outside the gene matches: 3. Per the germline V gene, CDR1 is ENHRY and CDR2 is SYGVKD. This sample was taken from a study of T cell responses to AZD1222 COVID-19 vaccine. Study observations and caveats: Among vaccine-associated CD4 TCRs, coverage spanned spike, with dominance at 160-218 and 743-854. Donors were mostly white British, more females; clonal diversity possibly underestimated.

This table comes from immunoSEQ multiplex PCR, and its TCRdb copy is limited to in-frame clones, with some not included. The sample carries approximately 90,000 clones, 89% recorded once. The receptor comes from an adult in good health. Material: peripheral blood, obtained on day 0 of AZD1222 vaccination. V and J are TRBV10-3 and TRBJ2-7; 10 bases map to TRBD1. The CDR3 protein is CATGTGVYEQYF. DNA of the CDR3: TGTGCCACCGGGACAGGGGTCTACGAGCAGTACTTC.